The 26 T cell receptor beta chains below come from one sample, sequenced in a study of shared clonotypes between healthy human individuals. Generated by immunoSEQ multiplex PCR, the TCRdb table keeps only in-frame clones and is missing some. The sample includes about 2.4 million clones, approximately 93% of them seen just once. The specimen was naive CD4+ T cells from PBMCs. This sample's subset: CD45RA+ positively selected. These receptors all come from a man between 18 and 35 years old in good health. Some clones in this sample may be carry-over from other donors' samples.

This clone is a singleton in its sample. The chain has TRBV2 and TRBJ2-2; TRBD2 agrees at 8 bases. Germline V gene sequence: CDR1 SNHLY, CDR2 FYNNEI. Trimming cost V 0 bases and J 7 bases; bases outside gene matches: 4. This CDR3 comprises 15 residues. DNA for the CDR3: TGTGCCAGCAGTGAAGCACGGGGGGGCGGCGGGGAGCTGTTTTTT. It translates to CASSEARGGGGELFF.

This clone was observed once. An end of the junction does not agree with germline; a read error may underlie this. The chain carries TRBV2 and TRBJ2-5; either TRBD1 or TRBD2 may fit D (5 bases each). The germline gives CDR1 SNHLY, CDR2 FYNNEI. This CDR3 is built from 15 residues. The CDR3 loop is CAGSVTQGVQETQYF. DNA for the CDR3: TGTGCCGGCAGTGTTACCCAGGGAGTCCAAGAGACCCAGTACTTC.

The chain uses TRBV28 and TRBJ2-1, with 7 bases lining up with TRBD1. The CDR3 is made up of 15 amino acids. Germline V gene data show CDR1 as MDHEN and CDR2 as SYDVKM. The junction had 8 bases not matched to a gene; V was cut back by 5 bases and J by 4 bases. CDR3 sequence (DNA): TGTGCCAGCAGTGGCGGGTGGGACAGTTACAATGAGCAGTTCTTC. Translating it yields CASSGGWDSYNEQFF.

A remark on this clone: A much larger clone sits a single nucleotide away, making a read error possible. Other nucleotide sequences in the sample specify the same CDR3. The chain has TRBV28 and TRBJ1-5; no clear D gene. V was cut by 5 bases and J by 4 bases, with 3 bases left in between. The CDR3 is 11 residues long. Germline V gene data show CDR1 as MDHEN and CDR2 as SYDVKM. The CDR3 is CASSGNQPQHF. The CDR3 DNA sequence: TGTGCCAGCAGTGGGAATCAGCCCCAGCATTTT.

V gene TRBV18 combines with J gene TRBJ2-5, with no clear D. The CDR3 is 13 amino acids. Trimming stripped 3 bases from V and 3 bases from J, with 8 bases between. Germline lookup yields CDR1 KGHSH and CDR2 LQKENI. The CDR3 region has the DNA TGTGCCAGCTCACCTCAGCCGGAAGAGACCCAGTACTTC. Amino acids: CASSPQPEETQYF.

J is TRBJ1-5 and V is TRBV21-1; the table calls TRBD1, which could not be checked here. TRBV21-1 is a pseudogene. This CDR3 spans 18 amino acids. In DNA form, the CDR3 reads TGTGCCAGCAGCATTCGCTCGACAGGGGCCTCTTTTGGTCAGCCCCAGCATTTT. It encodes CASSIRSTGASFGQPQHF.

The chain links TRBV18 to TRBJ2-1; 12 nucleotides align to TRBD2. Looked up from germline, CDR1 is KGHSH and CDR2 is LQKENI. V shed 2 bases and J 0 bases; nucleotides not matched to a gene: 2. The length of the CDR3 is 17 residues. CDR3 amino acids: CASSPTTSGSSYNEQFF. The CDR3 DNA is TGTGCCAGCTCACCAACGACTAGCGGGAGCTCCTACAATGAGCAGTTCTTC.

This sequence joins TRBV5-4 and TRBJ2-1; weak D call: TRBD2 (7 bases). Between the trimmed V and J ends, which lost 3 bases and 7 bases, there was a span of 20 bases. This CDR3 is 16 amino acids long. From germline, CDR1 is SGHNT and CDR2 YYREEE (reference sequence). CDR3: CASSSPFGGGQNEQFF. The DNA for the CDR3 is TGTGCCAGCAGCTCCCCTTTTGGCGGGGGCCAAAATGAGCAGTTCTTC.

This chain joins TRBV7-2 and TRBJ1-1; D remains ambiguous. The CDR3 has 12 amino acids. The ends were cut back, 1 base at V and 5 bases at J, with 5 bases in the middle. Germline V lookup: CDR1 SGHTA, CDR2 FQGNSA. The CDR3 DNA reads TGTGCCAGCAGCTTAGACGGGACTGAAGCTTTCTTT. Its protein is CASSLDGTEAFF.

The chain couples TRBV19 to TRBJ1-1; D unresolved. Trimming removed 3 bases at V and 5 bases at J, with 13 bases between. CDR1 is LNHDA, CDR2 SQIVND, per germline (reference sequence). The CDR3 contains 14 residues. The CDR3 DNA follows: TGTGCCAGTAGTATTACACAGAGTTCGACTGAAGCTTTCTTT. This sequence encodes CASSITQSSTEAFF.

V and J are TRBV29-1 and TRBJ2-5; D perhaps matches TRBD2 (5 bases). V was clipped by 4 bases and J by 1 base, with 16 bases between them. This CDR3 is 15 amino acids long. Germline V gene data show CDR1 as SQVTM and CDR2 as ANQGSEA. The CDR3 spells CSVAMSVAGQETQYF. CDR3 DNA: TGCAGCGTTGCGATGAGTGTGGCGGGCCAAGAGACCCAGTACTTC.

The gene calls are TRBV4-1 and TRBJ2-3, with no clear D. The CDR3 is made up of 16 amino acids. V was clipped by 4 bases and J by 1 base, with 15 bases between them. Germline-derived CDR1 and CDR2 are MGHRA and YSYEKL. CDR3 residues: CASSPAWSTGTDTQYF. For the CDR3, the DNA is TGCGCCAGCAGCCCAGCCTGGAGTACCGGCACAGATACGCAGTATTTT.

The chain employs TRBV11-2 and TRBJ2-7; a weak D match, TRBD2 (5 bases). Germline V CDR1 and CDR2: SGHAT, FQNNGV. The CDR3 is made up of 11 amino acids. The V and J ends lost 7 bases and 7 bases respectively, with 11 bases between them. In DNA form, the CDR3 reads TGTGCCAGCACCCGGGGTCAGGAGCAGTACTTC. The encoded protein is CASTRGQEQYF.

The chain is built from TRBV28 and TRBJ1-1, with D possibly TRBD1 on 5 matching bases. Deletions cut 4 bases from V and 6 bases from J, with 15 bases between. The CDR3 runs to 14 residues. The germline V gene has CDR1 MDHEN and CDR2 SYDVKM. Here the CDR3 DNA reads TGTGCCAGCAGTTCCCCCAGGGTCAGCTCTGAAGCTTTCTTT. It translates to CASSSPRVSSEAFF.

The gene calls are TRBV10-3 and TRBJ2-5, with D tentatively TRBD1 or TRBD2 (6 bases each). The CDR3 sequence is 15 residues long. Germline V gene lookup returns CDR1 ENHRY and CDR2 SYGVKD. V was shortened by 0 bases and J by 3 bases, with 11 bases between the two germline ends. DNA of the CDR3: TGTGCCATCAGTGAGTCGATAAGGGGGGAAGAGACCCAGTACTTC. Protein product: CAISESIRGEETQYF.

The V call is TRBV6-5, the J call TRBJ1-4, with 7 bases identical to TRBD1. CDR1 and CDR2 (germline): MNHEY, SVGAGI. V trimming: 0 bases; J trimming: 10 bases; junction bases outside the gene matches: 2. This CDR3 region has 13 residues. The chain's CDR3 is CASSYSQGGKLFF. CDR3 bases: TGTGCCAGCAGTTACTCTCAGGGGGGAAAACTGTTTTTT.

This chain links TRBV18 with TRBJ1-2; TRBD1 matches 7 bases. Germline V gene lookup returns CDR1 KGHSH and CDR2 LQKENI. This CDR3 is 13 amino acids long. With V trimmed by 4 bases and J by 8 bases, 7 bases remained unmatched. DNA of the CDR3: TGTGCCAGCTCACAACAGGGGAGAGAAGGCTACACCTTC. It translates to CASSQQGREGYTF.

This clone was seen a handful of times. The V gene is TRBV6-5, the J gene TRBJ1-2; the D is unclear. The CDR3 runs to 13 residues. Germline values: CDR1 MNHEY, CDR2 SVGAGI. V lost 6 bases, J lost 0 bases, and 8 bases lay in between. For the CDR3, the DNA is TGTGCCAGCAGCTTAGGAGCTAACTATGGCTACACCTTC. Protein: CASSLGANYGYTF.

This clone was seen once. CDR3: CASSTSAQGAIEQYF. The CDR3, as DNA: TGTGCCAGCTCCACTTCCGCGCAGGGGGCGATCGAGCAGTACTTC. J is TRBJ2-7 and V is TRBV18; 8 bases fit TRBD1. The CDR3 is 15 amino acids. Germline lookup yields CDR1 KGHSH and CDR2 LQKENI. The V gene end was trimmed by 6 bases and the J gene end by 6 bases; junction bases not matched to a gene: 13.

The chain has TRBV6-1 and TRBJ2-7; possibly TRBD1 or TRBD2 for D (5 bases each). The CDR3 spans 13 residues. CDR1 and CDR2 (germline): MNHNS, SASEGT. The V and J ends lost 2 bases and 7 bases respectively, with 12 bases between them. CDR3 in amino acids: CASSERGALEQYF. The CDR3 DNA sequence: TGTGCCAGCAGTGAAAGAGGGGCGTTGGAGCAGTACTTC.

As to this clone: The same CDR3 is also encoded by other DNA sequences in this sample. The chain uses TRBV2 and TRBJ2-7, with D tentatively TRBD1 (5 bases). CDR1 and CDR2 from the germline V gene are SNHLY and FYNNEI. V was pared by 5 bases and J by 3 bases, with 8 bases between. CDR3 length: 12 amino acids. The CDR3 coding sequence is TGTGCCAGCAGTCGTGACAGCTACGAGCAGTACTTC. It encodes CASSRDSYEQYF.

CDR3 sequence: CASSPRGTGNLYGYTF. For the CDR3, the DNA is TGTGCCAGCAGTCCCCGGGGGACAGGGAACCTTTATGGCTACACCTTC. The chain has TRBV2 and TRBJ1-2, with 9 bases identical to TRBD1. The CDR3 sequence is 16 residues long. Germline lookup yields CDR1 SNHLY and CDR2 FYNNEI. Trimming removed 5 bases from V and 5 bases from J; junction bases left unmatched: 12.

The V and J genes are TRBV2 and TRBJ1-4; 7 nucleotides match TRBD1. CDR1 and CDR2 (germline): SNHLY, FYNNEI. The CDR3 consists of 15 residues. The ends lost 1 base at V and 6 bases at J; junction bases unmatched: 5. CDR3 nucleotides: TGTGCCAGCAGTGAAGTCCTCGGGACAGATGAAAAACTGTTTTTT. It encodes CASSEVLGTDEKLFF. Full variable domain (rest looked up from reference TRBV2 and TRBJ1-4): EPEVTQTPSHQVTQMGQEVILRCVPISNHLYFYWYRQILGQKVEFLVSFYNNEISEKSEIFDDQFSVERPDGSNFTLKIRSTKLEDSAMYFCASSEVLGTDEKLFFGSGTQLSVL.

This chain uses TRBV7-3 with TRBJ2-2; TRBD1 aligns across 7 bases. Looked up from germline, CDR1 is SGHTA and CDR2 is FQGTGA. This CDR3 has 16 amino acids. Unmatched junction bases numbered 13, after V lost 5 bases and J lost 7 bases. The CDR3 loop reads CASSPSRGGTVGELFF. The CDR3 nucleotides are TGTGCCAGCAGCCCCTCCCGAGGGGGCACCGTCGGGGAGCTGTTTTTT.

The V call is TRBV27, the J call TRBJ2-1; TRBD1 is a possible D gene (6 bases). The CDR3 consists of 15 residues. V was pared by 4 bases and J by 2 bases, with 12 bases between. The V gene's germline CDR1 is MNHEY and CDR2 SMNVEV (reference sequence). The CDR3 here is CASSSRQATYNEQFF. Here the CDR3 DNA reads TGTGCCAGCAGTTCCCGACAGGCTACCTACAATGAGCAGTTCTTC.

The rearrangement uses TRBV5-6 and TRBJ1-5; D perhaps matches TRBD1 (5 bases). Trimming shortened V by 4 bases and J by 7 bases, and 18 bases separated the two germline ends. CDR3 size: 15 residues. The germline V gene has CDR1 SGHDT and CDR2 YYEEEE. The CDR3 sequence: CASSLEAAGGQPQHF. The CDR3 DNA sequence: TGTGCCAGCAGCCTCGAGGCAGCCGGGGGGCAGCCCCAGCATTTT. The full variable domain, its missing parts supplied by reference TRBV5-6 and TRBJ1-5, is DAGVTQSPTHLIKTRGQQVTLRCSPKSGHDTVSWYQQALGQGPQFIFQYYEEEERQRGNFPDRFSGHQFPNYSSELNVNALLLGDSALYLCASSLEAAGGQPQHFGDGTRLSIL.